Listed here are 6 T cell receptor beta chains from one sample, sequenced in a study of cytomegalovirus exposure and HLA in healthy donors. Researchers ran the PCR with 60 Vbeta and 13 Jbeta primers. The data were produced by immunoSEQ multiplex PCR, yet TCRdb's version contains in-frame clones alone and is incomplete. The sample has around 180,000 clones; around three quarters are singletons. Material for sequencing was PBMCs. The receptors come from a man aged 35-49 years in good health and CMV-seronegative.

V and J are TRBV12-5 and TRBJ2-3; TRBD2 agrees at 7 bases. CDR1 LGHNT and CDR2 FRNRAP come from the germline V gene. The CDR3 length is 15 residues. V lost 6 bases and J lost 6; bases outside the gene matches: 12. This CDR3 is CASGPVGGEVDTQYF. Here the CDR3 DNA reads TGTGCTAGTGGCCCCGTGGGAGGGGAGGTGGATACGCAGTATTTT. Variable domain in full (rest from reference TRBV12-5 and TRBJ2-3): DARVTQTPRHKVTEMGQEVTMRCQPILGHNTVFWYRQTMMQGLELLAYFRNRAPLDDSGMPKDRFSAEMPDATLATLKIQPSEPRDSAVYFCASGPVGGEVDTQYFGPGTRLTVL.

The V gene is TRBV7-9, the J gene TRBJ2-1, with a tentative D call TRBD2 (6 bases). The CDR3 covers 18 residues. V was cut by 1 base and J by 2 bases, with 18 bases left in between. Germline V lookup: CDR1 SEHNR, CDR2 FQNEAQ (reference sequence). CDR3 residues: CASSLGFGGWGTYNEQFF. CDR3 DNA: TGTGCCAGCAGCTTAGGGTTTGGAGGGTGGGGGACCTACAATGAGCAGTTCTTC.

The chain combines TRBV7-9 with TRBJ2-2, with a possible D match to TRBD1 (5 bases). V shed 8 bases and J shed 0 bases, with 13 bases lying between them. Germline CDR1 is SEHNR and CDR2 is FQNEAQ (reference sequence). The CDR3 consists of 15 residues. The CDR3 reads CASPLDSPNTGELFF. The DNA for the CDR3 is TGTGCCAGCCCTCTCGACAGCCCGAACACCGGGGAGCTGTTTTTT. Using reference TRBV7-9 and TRBJ2-2 for the parts outside the CDR3, the full variable domain is DTGVSQNPRHKITKRGQNVTFRCDPISEHNRLYWYRQTLGQGPEFLTYFQNEAQLEKSRLLSDRFSAERPKGSFSTLEIQRTEQGDSAMYLCASPLDSPNTGELFFGEGSRLTVL.

J is TRBJ1-1 and V is TRBV29-1, with a possible D match to TRBD1 (5 bases). Germline CDR1 SQVTM, CDR2 ANQGSEA. The length of the CDR3 is 16 residues. V was trimmed by 3 bases and J by 0 bases, leaving 17 bases between them. The CDR3 loop is CSVEVRPGLMNTEAFF. The CDR3 DNA sequence: TGCAGCGTTGAGGTCAGGCCAGGGCTTATGAACACTGAAGCTTTCTTT.

The V call is TRBV9, the J call TRBJ2-3, with a possible D match to TRBD2 (6 bases). The germline CDR1 and CDR2 sequences are SGDLS and YYNGEE. This CDR3 contains 17 residues. Trimming stripped 2 bases from V and 0 bases from J, with 16 bases between. This chain's CDR3 is CASSVGLEGRSTDTQYF. The CDR3 DNA is TGTGCCAGCAGCGTCGGGCTGGAGGGACGGAGCACAGATACGCAGTATTTT.

This clone has just one count. The CDR3 coding sequence is TGTGCCAGCAGCGAGCGGACAGGGTCAATACGGGAGCAGTACTTC. Protein: CASSERTGSIREQYF. V is TRBV9 and J is TRBJ2-7, with 8 positions matching TRBD1. The V gene end was trimmed by 3 bases and the J gene end by 7 bases; junction bases not matched to a gene: 12. The CDR3 totals 15 residues. From germline, CDR1 is SGDLS and CDR2 YYNGEE.